This TCR beta chain derives from a study of T cell repertoires in cytomegalovirus infection. Each CDR3 protein is one row after TCRdb ran MiXCR on the reads. The data hold some 100,000 distinct CDR3 sequences, with about 25% observed a single time. Germline V gene lookup returns CDR1 MNHEY and CDR2 SMNVEV (reference sequence). The CDR3 length is 14 residues. Trimming stripped 4 bases from V and 0 bases from J, with 9 bases between. This clonotype was counted a few times. The sequence derives from a human donor in good health (CMV status not recorded). Some clones in this sample may be carry-over from other donors' samples. J is TRBJ1-1 and V is TRBV27; TRBD1 might be the D (5 bases). The sample taken for sequencing was CD8+ T cells from PBMCs. The CDR3 DNA sequence: TGTGCCAGCAGTTCAGGGCTGATGAACACTGAAGCTTTCTTT. It translates to CASSSGLMNTEAFF.